This passage covers 30 T cell receptor beta chains from one sample sequenced in a study of T cells after yellow fever vaccination. In TCRdb, the 5' RACE reads were re-called with MiXCR into one record per CDR3 protein. The sample lists hundreds of thousands of distinct CDR3 sequences, approximately 10% occurring once. Sequences were derived from PBMCs, sampled on the day of the first yellow fever vaccination. All receptors come from a man aged 18 to 35 who received the YFV17D yellow fever vaccine.

The V and J genes are TRBV7-2 and TRBJ2-1, with TRBD2 as a possible D gene (7 bases). There are 13 residues in the CDR3. The germline V and J ends were trimmed by 5 bases and 9 bases, with 14 bases remaining between them. Per the germline V gene, CDR1 is SGHTA and CDR2 is FQGNSA. CDR3 sequence: CASSGGGGAEQFF. In DNA, the CDR3 is TGTGCCAGCAGCGGGGGCGGGGGTGCTGAGCAGTTCTTC. Complete variable domain (other parts from reference TRBV7-2 and TRBJ2-1): GAGVSQSPSNKVTEKGKDVELRCDPISGHTALYWYRQSLGQGLEFLIYFQGNSAPDKSGLPSDRFSAERTGGSVSTLTIQRTQQEDSAVYLCASSGGGGAEQFFGPGTRLTVL.

This clonotype has a handful of counts. The chain is built from TRBV7-2 and TRBJ2-7; D perhaps matches TRBD2 (5 bases). This CDR3 contains 12 residues. Trimming pared 5 bases from V and 6 bases from J, leaving 11 bases between. Germline V gives CDR1 SGHTA, CDR2 FQGNSA. The CDR3 sequence: CASSHRRGEQYF. The CDR3 nucleotides read TGTGCCAGCAGCCACCGCCGGGGCGAGCAGTACTTC.

This clonotype was recorded a few times. CDR3: CASSYQNSNQPQHF. Written as DNA, the CDR3 is TGTGCCAGCAGCTACCAGAATAGCAATCAGCCCCAGCATTTT. The rearrangement uses TRBV5-8 and TRBJ1-5, with D unresolved. With 3 bases removed from V and 0 bases from J, the gap between germline ends came to 7 bases. CDR3 size: 14 residues. Germline lookup yields CDR1 SGHTS and CDR2 YDEGEE.

The chain links TRBV6-1 to TRBJ1-2; perhaps TRBD1 as D (5 bases). From germline, CDR1 is MNHNS and CDR2 SASEGT. This CDR3 comprises 13 residues. Trimming cost V 7 bases and J 8 bases, with 17 bases left between them. The CDR3 region is CASTDSSGSGYTF. The CDR3 DNA follows: TGTGCCAGCACGGACTCGTCAGGGAGCGGCTACACCTTC.

This clonotype was observed many times. This chain uses TRBV20-1 with TRBJ2-3, with D tentatively TRBD2 (5 bases). The V end lost 3 bases, the J end lost 4 bases, and 14 bases lay between the germline ends. The CDR3 is 14 amino acids. Germline V gene lookup returns CDR1 DFQATT and CDR2 SNEGSKA (reference sequence). In DNA form, the CDR3 reads TGCAGTGCTAGTATCTCTAGCATCGCAGATACGCAGTATTTT. The encoded protein is CSASISSIADTQYF.

This clonotype was detected a few times. The V and J genes are TRBV4-1 and TRBJ1-2; weak D call: TRBD1 (5 bases). The V gene lost 4 bases and the J gene lost 2 bases, with 8 bases spanning the gap. The length of the CDR3 is 13 residues. Per the germline V gene, CDR1 is MGHRA and CDR2 is YSYEKL. CDR3 residues: CASSLTENYGYTF. In DNA, the CDR3 is TGCGCCAGCAGCCTGACAGAGAACTATGGCTACACCTTC.

This clonotype has just a few counts. The V gene is TRBV10-3, the J gene TRBJ2-5, with D maybe TRBD1 (6 bases). Germline loops: CDR1 ENHRY, CDR2 SYGVKD. V was pared by 4 bases and J by 6 bases, with 15 bases between. The CDR3 consists of 14 residues. The CDR3 coding sequence is TGTGCCATCAGTGGGACAGCGGAGGTGCAGACCCAGTACTTC. It translates to CAISGTAEVQTQYF.

This clonotype was found many times. The gene calls are TRBV12-3 or TRBV12-4 and TRBJ1-1; D may be TRBD1 (5 bases). The CDR3 covers 15 residues. With 3 bases removed from V and 1 base from J, the gap between germline ends came to 12 bases. CDR3 bases: TGTGCCAGCAGTTTGAGGACTGGACAGAACACTGAAGCTTTCTTT. Amino acid sequence: CASSLRTGQNTEAFF.

V gene TRBV5-1 combines with J gene TRBJ2-5, with a tentative D call TRBD1 (6 bases). Germline CDR1 is SGHRS and CDR2 is YFSETQ. V lost 1 base, J lost 4 bases, and 17 bases lay in between. This CDR3 contains 16 residues. CDR3 in DNA: TGCGCCAGCAGCTTGTACTCAGGGGCGGCCACAGAGACCCAGTACTTC. Amino acids: CASSLYSGAATETQYF.

The chain links TRBV7-9 to TRBJ1-1, with a weak D call TRBD1 (5 bases). CDR1 SEHNR and CDR2 FQNEAQ come from the germline V gene (reference sequence). This CDR3 comprises 16 residues. Trimming stripped 2 bases from V and 0 bases from J, with 13 bases between. As DNA, the CDR3 is TGTGCCAGCAGCTTACTTATCGTGGGGGTGAACACTGAAGCTTTCTTT. The encoded protein is CASSLLIVGVNTEAFF.

This clonotype was observed a handful of times. The rearrangement joins TRBV20-1 to TRBJ2-3; TRBD2 agrees at 7 bases. This CDR3 region has 14 residues. Germline CDR1 DFQATT, CDR2 SNEGSKA (reference sequence). V lost 5 bases and J lost 2; bases outside the gene matches: 7. CDR3 bases: TGCAGTGCTCGGGACTACAGCTTCACAGATACGCAGTATTTT. Residues: CSARDYSFTDTQYF.

The table lists this clonotype with a few counts. The chain has TRBV6-5 and TRBJ1-6; D is unresolved. V was pared by 3 bases and J by 7 bases, with 16 bases between. The germline V gene has CDR1 MNHEY and CDR2 SVGAGI. This CDR3 comprises 16 residues. The CDR3, as DNA: TGTGCCAGCAGTTATCTAGCCTGGACGGGGAATTCACCCCTCCACTTT. It codes for CASSYLAWTGNSPLHF.

V usage is TRBV12-3 or TRBV12-4 and J usage is TRBJ1-2; tentative D call: TRBD1 (6 bases). The CDR3 runs to 13 residues. V dropped 5 bases and J dropped 4 bases, with 11 bases sitting between them. DNA of the CDR3: TGTGCCAGCAGTCTACAGGGCTTCTATGGCTACACCTTC. This gives the protein CASSLQGFYGYTF.

V gene TRBV9 combines with J gene TRBJ2-1; D not resolved. The CDR3 extends over 14 amino acids. The V gene's germline CDR1 is SGDLS and CDR2 YYNGEE. V shed 0 bases and J shed 5 bases, with 9 bases lying between them. The CDR3 sequence: CASSVARSHNEQFF. Written as DNA, the CDR3 is TGTGCCAGCAGCGTAGCTCGGAGTCACAATGAGCAGTTCTTC.

A few counts support this clonotype. CDR3: CASSWGTSTDTQYF. CDR3 nucleotide sequence: TGTGCCAGCAGTTGGGGGACTAGCACAGATACGCAGTATTTT. The genes are TRBV12-3 or TRBV12-4 and TRBJ2-3, with D perhaps TRBD2 (6 bases). Trimming cost V 4 bases and J 0 bases, with 8 bases left between them. The CDR3 runs to 14 residues.

The table lists this clonotype with a few counts. This may come from a read error, since a much larger clone is one base off. The chain is built from TRBV12-3 or TRBV12-4 and TRBJ1-4, with D possibly being TRBD1 (5 bases). This CDR3 spans 14 amino acids. Trimming took 2 bases from V and 6 from J, leaving 10 bases between them. The CDR3 spells CASSLRPGDEKLFF. The CDR3 nucleotides are TGTGCCAGCAGTTTACGGCCGGGGGATGAAAAACTGTTTTTT.

A few counts support this clonotype. V and J are TRBV6-5 and TRBJ1-2; D might be TRBD1 (5 bases). In germline, CDR1 is MNHEY, CDR2 SVGAGI. CDR3 size: 15 residues. The germline V and J ends were trimmed by 1 base and 3 bases, with 12 bases remaining between them. DNA for the CDR3: TGTGCCAGCAGTTACTGGCAAGGGGACCACTATGGCTACACCTTC. This gives the protein CASSYWQGDHYGYTF.

This clonotype was recorded a few times. V usage is TRBV4-1 and J usage is TRBJ2-3; possible D gene TRBD2, 6 bases. This CDR3 contains 17 residues. Germline V gene lookup returns CDR1 MGHRA and CDR2 YSYEKL. V was cut by 0 bases and J by 1 base, with 14 bases left in between. The CDR3 sequence is CASSQDLGRGRTDTQYF. Here the CDR3 DNA reads TGCGCCAGCAGCCAAGATTTGGGGCGGGGTCGCACAGATACGCAGTATTTT.

CDR3 bases: TGTGCCAGCAGCCCCGGGAAGCTAGCGGGGGGGACCTACAATGAGCAGTTCTTC. Its translation is CASSPGKLAGGTYNEQFF. The chain employs TRBV4-2 and TRBJ2-1; 12 nucleotides agree with TRBD2. V dropped 4 bases and J dropped 2; count of bases not matched to a gene: 9. The V gene's germline CDR1 is LGHNA and CDR2 YNFKEQ. CDR3 length: 18 amino acids.

This rearrangement joins TRBV3-1 to TRBJ2-1; D possibly corresponds to TRBD1 (6 bases). The CDR3 runs to 15 residues. V dropped 2 bases and J dropped 5 bases, with 13 bases sitting between them. Germline V gene sequence: CDR1 LGHDT, CDR2 YNNKEL (reference sequence). CDR3 residues: CASSQTQGTNNEQFF. DNA for the CDR3: TGTGCCAGCAGCCAAACACAGGGTACTAACAATGAGCAGTTCTTC.

This clonotype was observed a handful of times. This chain connects TRBV7-2 to TRBJ2-7; 12 bases line up with TRBD1. The CDR3 covers 15 residues. V gave up 1 base and J gave up 7 bases; unmatched junction bases: 5. Per germline, CDR1 SGHTA and CDR2 FQGNSA. As DNA, the CDR3 is TGTGCCAGCAGCTTAGGGGGACAGGGGGCGGGGGAGCAGTACTTC. Amino acid sequence: CASSLGGQGAGEQYF. Full variable domain (outside the CDR3, taken from reference TRBV7-2 and TRBJ2-7): GAGVSQSPSNKVTEKGKDVELRCDPISGHTALYWYRQSLGQGLEFLIYFQGNSAPDKSGLPSDRFSAERTGGSVSTLTIQRTQQEDSAVYLCASSLGGQGAGEQYFGPGTRLTVT.

The chain couples TRBV14 to TRBJ2-3; a possible D gene is TRBD2 (6 bases). V lost 6 bases to trimming and J lost 4 bases, with 14 bases between them. Germline CDR1 and CDR2: SGHDN and FVKESK. The CDR3 is 14 residues long. CDR3 sequence reads: CASRPAGNPDTQYF. The DNA for the CDR3 is TGTGCCAGCAGACCAGCGGGCAACCCAGATACGCAGTATTTT.

In its sample, this clonotype was seen many times. V gene TRBV5-1 combines with J gene TRBJ1-2, with TRBD1 matching over 7 bases. Germline values: CDR1 SGHRS, CDR2 YFSETQ. The CDR3 totals 16 residues. J gave up 4 bases and V 2 bases, and 11 bases lay outside the gene matches. CDR3 in DNA: TGCGCCAGCAGCTTTGGGACAGTTAGAATCGGCTATGGCTACACCTTC. It yields the protein CASSFGTVRIGYGYTF. Drawing the rest from reference TRBV5-1 and TRBJ1-2, the complete variable domain is KAGVTQTPRYLIKTRGQQVTLSCSPISGHRSVSWYQQTPGQGLQFLFEYFSETQRNKGNFPGRFSGRQFSNSRSEMNVSTLELGDSALYLCASSFGTVRIGYGYTFGSGTRLTVV.

The J gene is TRBJ2-1, the V gene TRBV19; the D is unclear. The CDR3 contains 15 residues. Trimming pared 5 bases from V and 3 bases from J, leaving 14 bases between. The germline V gene has CDR1 LNHDA and CDR2 SQIVND (reference sequence). The CDR3 region is CASSSQATYYNEQFF. Here the CDR3 DNA reads TGTGCCAGTAGTTCGCAAGCTACCTACTACAATGAGCAGTTCTTC.

By share, this clonotype ranks as medium-sized. The chain employs TRBV19 and TRBJ2-1; the match to TRBD2 covers 8 bases. CDR3 length: 15 amino acids. Germline CDR1 reads LNHDA; CDR2 reads SQIVND (reference sequence). J was trimmed by 6 bases and V by 2 bases; bases with no gene match: 6. This CDR3 is CASSILTSEVNEQFF. The DNA for the CDR3 is TGTGCCAGTAGTATACTGACTAGCGAAGTCAATGAGCAGTTCTTC.

There are a few counts of this clonotype. The chain employs TRBV7-9 and TRBJ2-2; D possibly uses TRBD1 or TRBD2 (6 bases each). Looked up from germline, CDR1 is SEHNR and CDR2 is FQNEAQ (reference sequence). CDR3 length: 16 amino acids. V was shortened by 5 bases and J by 3 bases, with 16 bases between the two germline ends. CDR3 DNA: TGTGCCAGCAGCGATGTGGGGGGCCGGCACACCGGGGAGCTGTTTTTT. Its translation is CASSDVGGRHTGELFF.

The V call is TRBV29-1, the J call TRBJ2-7, with D possibly TRBD2 on 5 matching bases. Deletions cut 0 bases from V and 2 bases from J, with 8 bases between. CDR3 length: 13 amino acids. Germline values: CDR1 SQVTM, CDR2 ANQGSEA. CDR3 coding DNA: TGCAGCGTTGAAGATGGGGAGACCTACGAGCAGTACTTC. This encodes CSVEDGETYEQYF.

J is TRBJ2-2 and V is TRBV5-4, with 8 positions matching TRBD1. Trimming took 4 bases from V and 4 from J; bases not matched to a gene: 6. Germline CDR1 and CDR2: SGHNT and YYREEE (reference sequence). The CDR3 length is 15 residues. CDR3 bases: TGTGCCAGCAGCGAAGGGACAGGAGCCACCGGGGAGCTGTTTTTT. Translating it yields CASSEGTGATGELFF.

This clonotype was recorded only once. The chain carries TRBV4-2 and TRBJ1-5, with D unresolved. V lost 4 bases and J lost 3, with 13 bases in between. This CDR3 is 15 amino acids long. Germline assignment: CDR1 LGHNA and CDR2 YNFKEQ. The CDR3 spells CASSRGVGPNQPQHF. The DNA for the CDR3 is TGTGCCAGCAGCCGGGGAGTGGGTCCCAATCAGCCCCAGCATTTT.

This clonotype was seen a few times. The V call is TRBV6-1, the J call TRBJ1-2, with D uncertain. V lost 6 bases and J 4 bases, leaving 15 bases between the germline ends. The CDR3 has 14 amino acids. From germline, CDR1 is MNHNS and CDR2 SASEGT. CDR3 protein: CASSNVRVLYGYTF. DNA for the CDR3: TGTGCCAGCAGCAACGTCCGCGTCCTCTATGGCTACACCTTC.